Given below is one T cell receptor beta chain in context. Its antigen target is currently unknown. No base qualities exist here, and no much larger clone lies one base off it. The sample's time point label is to be understood as: baseline before first vaccination. Vaccinee samples came from UK trials COV001 and COV002, including a single-blind randomized controlled phase 2/3 trial of AZD1222 (ChAdOx1 nCoV-19) in healthy adults. For TCRbeta chain sequencing, PBMC samples were collected from trial participants at day 0 and at day 28 after the second dose. There are 13 amino acids in the CDR3, from cysteine to phenylalanine inclusive. The only DNA kept is the CDR3, 39 bases in frame from the first base. The germline ends are 13 bases apart after V is trimmed by 3 bases and J by 5 bases. As encoded in the germline V gene (reference sequence), CDR1 is DFQATT while CDR2 is SNEGSKA. These data are taken from a study of T cell responses to AZD1222 COVID-19 vaccine (dated by TCRdb to the early 2020s). As for the study more broadly: AZD1222 recipients whose second dose came at about 4 weeks and those whose second dose came at about 12 weeks were combined into one group, since spike-specific TCR depth and breadth did not differ between the two schedules. A total of more than 230 trial participants underwent TCR sequencing, of whom 200 to 220 received two doses of AZD1222 and some 26 received two doses of the MenACWY control vaccine. Trial participants were enrolled by age into 18-55, 56-69 and 70-plus year subgroups, with 148, 28 and 57 TCR-sequenced participants respectively. Paper-wide results and their limitations: Conclusions about previously exposed vaccinees are limited because only a handful of AZD1222 recipients were SARS-CoV-2 seropositive at baseline. A significant rise in spike-specific TCR breadth and depth was observed after two AZD1222 doses relative to day 0 and relative to MenACWY recipients. Vaccine-associated CD4 TCRs spanned the whole spike protein, with dominant responses in regions 160-218 and 743-854. In the small 56-69-year group, the increase in depth fell short of significance, most likely because of low power. Because no day 14 peak-response samples were available, the repertoires could be characterized only after the peak T cell response. Participants were mostly white British, with more females than males. The authors suggested clonal diversity may have been underestimated. Nearly half of unique spike-specific TCRs reportedly recognized epitopes outside regions mutated in the B.1.351 and B.1.1.7 variants.

The CDR3 regions of human TCRbeta chains were analyzed by immunosequencing. In the paper's pipeline: TCRs in the repertoires were compared against a reference library of SARS-CoV-2-specific TCRs that had been generated with the MIRA antigen-specificity platform. Breadth was defined as the fraction of unique TCRs that were SARS-CoV-2-associated. Depth was defined as the fraction of total T cells that were SARS-CoV-2-associated. Using the MIRA data, every spike-specific TCR was mapped to the spike region that the TCR reacted to and assigned to either a CD4 or a CD8 class. Log10-transformed breadth and depth values were compared by one-way ANOVA with Sidak's multiple comparisons tests. As stored in TCRdb, this immuneACCESS dataset retains in-frame rearrangements with V and J assigned. A fraction of the clones does not appear; measured against another copy, unresolved V genes explain less than half of the discrepancy, and the remainder lacks a known reason. From that table come the V and J calls and clone size; the DNA was used to work out D and trimming. The sample table lists more than 100,000 clones, over 75% of them with a count of one. The ten largest clones capture less than 8% of the sample.

The sample was peripheral blood, taken on day 0 of AZD1222 vaccination. In this chain, TRBV20-1 is recombined with TRBJ1-2, with a tentative D gene TRBD1 over 6 matching bases. This TCR came from an adult in good health. CDR3 sequence: CSASLTGDYGYTF. The nucleotide sequence is TGCAGTGCTAGTTTGACAGGAGATTATGGCTACACCTTC.